Listed below are T cell receptor beta chains from one sample, sequenced in a study of technical replicates of blood from several donors. The assay was immunoSEQ multiplex PCR, and TCRdb's table has in-frame clones only and misses some. The profile shows roughly 48,000 clones, around nine tenths of them singletons. The sequencing input was PBMCs. Receptor source: a human donor in good health. Some clones in this sample may be carry-over from other donors' samples. Both conserved end residues are part of each CDR3. A D gene is named only where the DNA matches it firmly.

CDR3 protein,D gene,V gene
CASRGQGGTEAFF,TRBD1,TRBV4-2
CASSQDRRTSGSTDTQYF,TRBD2,TRBV4-3
CASKYSESQVISGANVLTF,NA,TRBV10-1
CASSFSRGYGYTF,NA,TRBV5-4
CASSPKQGAVSGNTIYF,TRBD1,TRBV18
CASSQSMAQRGEKLFF,NA,TRBV4-2
CASSVTTGTRGYTF,TRBD1,TRBV9
CATPRDRGDTGELFF,TRBD1,TRBV18
CAISEAGGNYGYTF,TRBD1,TRBV10-3
CASSPGTSGKGVGTQYF,TRBD2,TRBV6-4
CASSQQGFEGNQPQHF,NA,TRBV7-9
CASSSGHSQGYTF,NA,TRBV7-9
CASSPRQGTYEQYF,TRBD1,TRBV18
CASSISSGAGGYTF,NA,TRBV5-1
CASSSQGDTEAFF,NA,TRBV18
CASSLGSGLTGELFF,NA,TRBV7-2
CASSLWGPYGYTF,NA,TRBV5-6
CAISEEVRGANEKLFF,NA,TRBV10-3
CASSSSGGDKLRLEQYF,TRBD2,TRBV7-9
CASSSNAGPQYF,NA,TRBV7-3
CASGAGQSYGYTF,NA,TRBV7-9
CAWGQGSETNTGELFF,NA,TRBV30
CASSQPLTRSSPTQYF,NA,TRBV4-1
CASSQEPGLAGNEQYF,TRBD2,TRBV4-2
CASSLESGKETQYF,NA,TRBV5-1
CASSEGRGRAGRIYNEQFF,NA,TRBV6-1
CASRSDVLRQGVTYGYTF,TRBD1,TRBV7-8
CASSDVAAPGNTIYF,NA,TRBV25-1
CASSLSANPGELFF,NA,TRBV7-7
CAINLDRGAEAFF,TRBD1,TRBV10-3
CATSRGLGGRYNEQFF,NA,TRBV15
CASSPGQGGTDTQYF,TRBD1,TRBV5-1
CASSTGTAKNIQYF,TRBD1,TRBV5-4
CASRPGTPPVDEQYF,NA,TRBV7-9
CAISGTGSLSTDTQYF,TRBD1,TRBV10-3
CASSNLAGGAHNEKLFF,TRBD1,TRBV19
CASRMIPTSQETQYF,NA,TRBV5-1
CASSSGQRTEAFF,NA,TRBV19
CASSGGGRTDTQYF,TRBD2,TRBV2
CASSGWLANAGELFF,NA,TRBV2
CASKIGRSGGTDTQYF,NA,TRBV27
CASSPSRDRALEMNYEQYF,TRBD1,TRBV9
CATSRDRQGGRQYF,NA,TRBV15
CASSSRTSGNTGELFF,TRBD2,TRBV4-1
CASSWAQTNYEQYF,NA,TRBV27
CASSAPSEGALGDEQFF,NA,TRBV7-2
CASSDRGPSDTQYF,TRBD1,TRBV6-1
CASSVHEETQYF,NA,TRBV9
CASSYGGAKQPQHF,NA,TRBV6-5
CASSLDRGSIQYF,TRBD1,TRBV5-1
CAWSVTSQGYTF,NA,TRBV30
CASSPLGGTGNTIYF,NA,TRBV6-5